Described below is a single TCR beta chain sequence and its context. Its antigen specificity is not known. Base qualities were left out, and no much larger clone turns up one base away. Libraries were constructed by the immunoSEQ multiplex PCR assay. For the multiplex PCR, a mixture combining 60 forward primers for TCR Vbeta segments and 13 reverse primers for TCR Jbeta segments was used. A multiplex PCR assay on genomic DNA amplified the CDR3 region of rearranged TCR beta genes. On the Illumina HiSeq System, the amplified TCR beta libraries were sequenced as 87-base-pair reads. The source study handled its data this way. A later analysis tallied tens of millions of unique TCR beta chains across the 600 to 700 repertoires, and around 10 million of those chains were shared by two or more donors. Raw reads were error-corrected and collapsed into unique sequences with a nearest-neighbor algorithm that merged closely related sequences to remove PCR and sequencing errors. V, D and J gene segments were assigned by aligning CDR3 sequences to IMGT reference sequences. Each retained sequence needed at least a six-nucleotide match to both a V gene segment and a J gene segment. A rearrangement counted as productive if the CDR3 had no stop codons and remained in frame with V and J, and every other rearrangement counted as non-productive. Following IMGT convention, CDR3 was defined as the stretch from the second conserved V-encoded cysteine up to the conserved J-encoded phenylalanine. The earlier analysis of about 570 of the donors excluded any sequence lacking an unambiguous match to a single V gene segment. An earlier analysis of several hundred of the donors called V segments functional above 56.7% productive rearrangements and segregating when the between-donor standard deviation exceeded 5%. A statistical classification framework was built for diagnosing cytomegalovirus status from the catalog of TCR beta chain sequences. In a later analysis, V and J genes were assigned by comparing TCR nucleotide sequences against IMGT/GENE-DB human TR gene sequences. A later analysis assigned CDR3 sequences and most-parsimonious VDJ recombination scenarios with the TCRdist pipeline. In a later analysis, each TCR beta chain was defined by its CDR3 amino acid sequence together with its V-gene family, and reads without a unique V-gene family were excluded. To address suspected cross-contamination and a sequencing artifact, a later analysis removed several hundred highly shared, low-generation-probability nucleotide sequences. In a later analysis, a clonal expansion index for each public chain was calculated from normalized within-repertoire ranks of inferred template counts. In a later analysis, generation probabilities were computed using a VDJ recombination model fitted to out-of-frame rearrangements, and the results were checked against IGoR. In a later analysis, TCR-TCR, TCR-HLA and TCR-CMV co-occurrence was scored with hypergeometric tests, and a repertoire-size bias correction was applied to TCR pairs. To estimate false discovery rates, a later analysis permuted the HLA or CMV assignments 20 times. In a later analysis, co-occurring TCRs were grouped with DBSCAN, and TCRdist sequence similarity was added when clustering was performed within HLA-allele-positive subsets. For co-occurrence clustering, repertoires with fewer than 30,000 or more than 120,000 public chains were excluded, along with a handful of repertoires with anomalous nucleotide sharing. Here the immuneACCESS table is served through TCRdb, limited to in-frame sequences with V and J called. Missing clones are a known gap in these copies; in checked studies unresolved V genes cover under half, and the rest lacks a known reason. V and J calls plus clone size are reproduced from that table; the DNA served to infer D and trimming. Recorded for this sample are some 130,000 clones; about three quarters of them occurred a single time. Approximately 1% of the sample is taken by the ten largest.

Relative to germline, V is 1 base shorter and J is 2 bases shorter, with 11 bases between their ends. Inclusive of the bounding cysteine and phenylalanine, the CDR3 is 16 residues long. The read is trimmed to its CDR3 DNA, 48 bases read in frame from base 1. CDR1 LGHNA and CDR2 YNFKEQ were looked up in the germline V gene. The cohort was made up of 500 to 850 healthy bone marrow donors. Cohort members were all nominally healthy when sampled, although unrecorded immune exposures were likely present. CMV serostatus was recorded as positive for 289 and negative for about 55% of the 666 cohort members, whereas no CMV serostatus was recorded for the donor in question. A peripheral blood sample was provided by each donor, and peripheral blood mononuclear cells were used for TCR beta sequencing. The Qiagen DNeasy Blood Extraction Kit was used to extract genomic DNA from the blood cell samples. This record comes from a study of cytomegalovirus exposure and HLA in healthy donors (dated by TCRdb to the late 2010s). Study-wide context: According to an earlier analysis of 587 of the donors, 150 million to 200 million T cells yielded 90 million to 130 million unique TCR beta sequences and 276 Gb of sequence data. About 300 gigabases of sequencing data and roughly 90 million unique TCR sequences were included in an early release covering about 700 HLA-typed donors. The genetic ancestry cluster associated with self-reported Caucasian donors included around four fifths of the roughly 400 genotyped donors. The study aimed to test whether signatures of past pathogen exposure could be identified by cataloging public T cell receptors. The study profiled the T cell repertoires of hundreds of subjects by immunosequencing and related them to cytomegalovirus serostatus. In addition to the first cohort of 666 subjects, a separate validation cohort of approximately 130 different subjects was used. High-throughput TCR immunosequencing, statistical association of individual TCRs with disease status, and machine learning were combined to predict cytomegalovirus infection status. A later analysis re-examined previously published TCR beta repertoires from more than 650 donors and added high-resolution HLA genotyping to investigate patterns of TCR occurrence. Rather than using new phenotypic data, the later analysis identified candidate immune exposures from TCR beta sequences and from how often those sequences occurred across donors. An earlier analysis of approximately 500 of the donors applied high-throughput TCR beta sequencing to assess whether each TCR beta V gene segment acted as functional or pseudogenic. Alongside the repertoire data, information on donor age, sex, ethnicity and CMV serostatus was compiled. A later genetic analysis used genome-wide SNP genotypes for about 60% of the 666 donors, treating that subset as a discovery cohort. All discovery cohort repertoires had been generated using a single sequencing platform. Class I and class II HLA loci were covered by the typing at four-digit resolution. Typing coverage differed by locus: A, B, C, DRB1 and DQB1 were typed in roughly 620-640 donors, DQA1 in approximately 520, DPA1 in 600 to 610, and DPB1 in roughly 470. About five DR-DQ haplotypes were handled as single units for association and clustering because linkage in the cohort was strong. Across some 400 genotyped donors of the cohort, an average of 235,054 unique TCR beta nucleotide sequences per donor were sequenced, and 15% to 20% of those sequences were non-productive.

General findings and caveats noted by the study authors: In vitro tests confirmed that a few of the cytomegalovirus-associated TCR beta chains recognize cytomegalovirus antigens. Cytomegalovirus status was reported to be diagnosed by the classifier with high specificity and sensitivity in both the original and validation cohorts. Because HLA typing was unavailable for some donors at each locus, only the typed subset was used in association tests. A later analysis found that HLA-associated TCR beta chains were more clonally expanded and had lower generation probabilities than equally common non-associated chains. Most CMV-associated TCR beta chains appeared to be HLA-restricted in a later analysis, and the HLA associations seemed to be driven largely by CMV exposure. The study gave a list of 150 to 200 TCR beta chains associated with cytomegalovirus. Because the 87-base-pair reads could not distinguish some IMGT-functional V segments, including TRBV6-2 and TRBV6-3, those segments were excluded. Roughly uniform sequencing depth across donors was assumed in presence/absence analyses, although this assumption may not hold. It was suggested by the authors that the approach could potentially be generalized to other disease states and immunological phenotypes. The sequencing pipeline was judged likely to have produced a cluster of highly shared sequence variants as a technical artifact. Compared with the roughly 720-donor mean, donors in an Asian-associated ancestry cluster had fewer N-insertions in productive TCRs, according to a later genetic analysis. When HLA alleles, especially DR and DQ, strongly co-occurred, attributing TCR associations to individual alleles was difficult. Several of the top co-occurrence clusters appeared to be linked to parvovirus B19, influenza, CMV and Epstein-Barr virus, according to a later analysis. The cohort was sequenced for TCR beta chains only, and without alpha or paired-chain data the features that could be detected were limited. At a false discovery rate of 0.05, a later analysis linked under 20,000 TCR beta sequences to specific HLA alleles. An association between a missense DCLRE1C variant and V-gene and J-gene trimming of TCR beta chains was found in a later genetic analysis and replicated in an independent cohort. The earlier analysis of 587 of the donors excluded around 17 rarely observed V segments, including chromosome 9 orphons, because counts were too low. A further reported finding was that TCR beta sequences accurately predicted the HLA-A and HLA-B alleles for most subjects in the first cohort. In an earlier analysis of fewer than 700 of the donors, most TCR beta V segments appeared in productive rearrangements about 90% or about 30% of the time, broadly matching IMGT annotations. Linkage disequilibrium might explain the correlated functional status among segregating V segments, but an unknown experimental factor could not be excluded. While some public TCRs were present in many individuals, most TCR sequences turned up only very rarely across donors. CMV serostatus was the only immune exposure information available for the cohort. In a later analysis, TCR association rates were found to vary across HLA loci, with the most associated TCRs seen for DRB1 alleles and the fewest for HLA-C alleles.

The TCR comes from a human donor in good health. The chain is assembled from TRBV4-2 and TRBJ2-2; the D gene remains uncertain. Sequenced input: PBMCs. The base sequence is TGTGCCAGCAGCCAAGTCCTCTCCGGTAACACCGGGGAGCTGTTTTTT. It encodes CASSQVLSGNTGELFF.